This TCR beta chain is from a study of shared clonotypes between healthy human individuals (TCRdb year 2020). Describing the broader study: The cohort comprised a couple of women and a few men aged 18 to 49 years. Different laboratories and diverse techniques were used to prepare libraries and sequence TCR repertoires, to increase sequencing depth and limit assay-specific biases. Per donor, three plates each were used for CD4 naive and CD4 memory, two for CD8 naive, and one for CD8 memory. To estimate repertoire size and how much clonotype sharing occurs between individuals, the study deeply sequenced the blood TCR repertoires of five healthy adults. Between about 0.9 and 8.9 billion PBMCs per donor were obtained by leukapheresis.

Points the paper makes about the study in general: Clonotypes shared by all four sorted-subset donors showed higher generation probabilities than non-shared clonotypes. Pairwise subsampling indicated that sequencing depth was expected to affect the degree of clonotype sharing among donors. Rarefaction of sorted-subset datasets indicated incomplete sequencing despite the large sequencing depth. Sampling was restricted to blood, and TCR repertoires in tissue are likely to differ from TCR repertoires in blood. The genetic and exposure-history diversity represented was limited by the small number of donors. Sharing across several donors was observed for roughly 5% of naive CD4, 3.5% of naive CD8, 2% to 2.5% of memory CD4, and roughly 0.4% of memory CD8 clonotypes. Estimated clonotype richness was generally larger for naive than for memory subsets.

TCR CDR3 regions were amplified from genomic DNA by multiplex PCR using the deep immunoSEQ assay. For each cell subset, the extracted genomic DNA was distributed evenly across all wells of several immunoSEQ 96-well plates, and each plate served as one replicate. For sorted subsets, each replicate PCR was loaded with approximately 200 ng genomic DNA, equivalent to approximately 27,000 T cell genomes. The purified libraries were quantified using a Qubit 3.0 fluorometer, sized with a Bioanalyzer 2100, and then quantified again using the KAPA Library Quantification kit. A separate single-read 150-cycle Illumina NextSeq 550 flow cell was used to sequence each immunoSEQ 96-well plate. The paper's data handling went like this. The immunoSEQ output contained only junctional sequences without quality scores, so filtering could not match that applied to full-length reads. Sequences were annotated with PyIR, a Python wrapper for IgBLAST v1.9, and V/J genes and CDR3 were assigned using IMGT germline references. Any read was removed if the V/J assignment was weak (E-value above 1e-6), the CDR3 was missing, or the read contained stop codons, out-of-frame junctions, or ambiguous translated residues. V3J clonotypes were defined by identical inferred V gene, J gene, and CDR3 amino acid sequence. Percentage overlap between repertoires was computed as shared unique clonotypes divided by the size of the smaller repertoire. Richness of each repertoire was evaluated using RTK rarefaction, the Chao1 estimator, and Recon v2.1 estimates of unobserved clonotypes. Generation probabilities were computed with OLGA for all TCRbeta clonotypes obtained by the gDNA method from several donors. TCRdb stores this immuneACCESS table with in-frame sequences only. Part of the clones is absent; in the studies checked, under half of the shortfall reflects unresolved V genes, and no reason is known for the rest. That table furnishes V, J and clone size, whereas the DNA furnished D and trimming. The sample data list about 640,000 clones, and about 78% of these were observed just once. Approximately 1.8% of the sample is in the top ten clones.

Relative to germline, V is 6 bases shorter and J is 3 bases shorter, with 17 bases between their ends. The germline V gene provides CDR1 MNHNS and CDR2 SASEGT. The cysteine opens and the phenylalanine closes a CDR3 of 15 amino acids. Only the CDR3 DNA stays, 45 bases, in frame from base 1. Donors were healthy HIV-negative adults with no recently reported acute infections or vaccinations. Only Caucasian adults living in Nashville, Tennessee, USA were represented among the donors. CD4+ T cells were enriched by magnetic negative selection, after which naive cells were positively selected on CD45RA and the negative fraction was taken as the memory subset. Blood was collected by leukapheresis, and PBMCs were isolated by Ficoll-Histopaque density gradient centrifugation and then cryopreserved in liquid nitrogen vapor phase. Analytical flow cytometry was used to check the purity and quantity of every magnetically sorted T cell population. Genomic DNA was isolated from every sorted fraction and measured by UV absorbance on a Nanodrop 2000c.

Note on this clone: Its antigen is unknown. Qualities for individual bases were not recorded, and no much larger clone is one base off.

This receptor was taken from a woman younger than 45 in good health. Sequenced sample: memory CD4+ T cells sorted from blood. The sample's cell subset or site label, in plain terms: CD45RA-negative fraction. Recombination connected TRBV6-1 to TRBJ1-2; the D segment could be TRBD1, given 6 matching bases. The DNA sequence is TGTGCCAGCAGGGACCGGACAGTCTGGGACTATGGCTACACCTTC. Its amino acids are CASRDRTVWDYGYTF.